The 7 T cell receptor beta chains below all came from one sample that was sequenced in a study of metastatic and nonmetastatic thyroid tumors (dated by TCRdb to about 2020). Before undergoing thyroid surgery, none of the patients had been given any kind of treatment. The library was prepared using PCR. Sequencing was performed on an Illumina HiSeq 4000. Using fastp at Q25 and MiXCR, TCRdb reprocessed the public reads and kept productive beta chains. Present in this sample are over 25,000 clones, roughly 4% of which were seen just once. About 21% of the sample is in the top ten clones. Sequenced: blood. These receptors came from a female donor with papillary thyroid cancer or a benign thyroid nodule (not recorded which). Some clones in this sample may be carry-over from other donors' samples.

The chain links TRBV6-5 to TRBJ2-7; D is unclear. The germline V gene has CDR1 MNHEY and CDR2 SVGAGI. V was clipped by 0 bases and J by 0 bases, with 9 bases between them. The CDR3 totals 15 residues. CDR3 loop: CASSYSGSSSYEQYF. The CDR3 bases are TGTGCCAGCAGTTACTCAGGGTCCTCCTCCTACGAGCAGTACTTC.

In nucleotides, the CDR3 is TGTGCCAGCAGACCGGGACAGGGAGGAGGCGGGGAGCTGTTTTTT. Protein: CASRPGQGGGGELFF. V usage is TRBV7-9 and J usage is TRBJ2-2, with 9 bases matching TRBD1. This CDR3 region has 15 residues. Germline lookup yields CDR1 SEHNR and CDR2 FQNEAQ (reference sequence). The ends lost 6 bases at V and 7 bases at J; junction bases unmatched: 9.

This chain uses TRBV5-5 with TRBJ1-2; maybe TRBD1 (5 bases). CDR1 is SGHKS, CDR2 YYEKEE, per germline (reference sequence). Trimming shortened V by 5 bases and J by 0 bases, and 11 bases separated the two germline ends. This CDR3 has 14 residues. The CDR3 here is CASSPETANYGYTF. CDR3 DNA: TGTGCCAGCAGTCCTGAGACAGCTAACTATGGCTACACCTTC.

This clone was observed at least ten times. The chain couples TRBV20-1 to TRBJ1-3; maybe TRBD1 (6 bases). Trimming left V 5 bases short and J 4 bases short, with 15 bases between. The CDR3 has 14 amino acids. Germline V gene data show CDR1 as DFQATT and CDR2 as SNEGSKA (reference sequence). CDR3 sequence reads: CSAPERTAGNTIYF. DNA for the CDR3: TGCAGTGCTCCAGAACGGACAGCGGGAAACACCATATATTTT.

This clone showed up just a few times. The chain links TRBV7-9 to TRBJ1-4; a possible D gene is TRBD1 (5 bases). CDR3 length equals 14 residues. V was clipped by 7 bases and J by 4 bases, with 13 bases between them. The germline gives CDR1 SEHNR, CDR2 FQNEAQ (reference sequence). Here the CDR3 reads CASMGDGGNEKLFF. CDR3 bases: TGTGCCAGCATGGGAGACGGGGGTAATGAAAAACTGTTTTTT.

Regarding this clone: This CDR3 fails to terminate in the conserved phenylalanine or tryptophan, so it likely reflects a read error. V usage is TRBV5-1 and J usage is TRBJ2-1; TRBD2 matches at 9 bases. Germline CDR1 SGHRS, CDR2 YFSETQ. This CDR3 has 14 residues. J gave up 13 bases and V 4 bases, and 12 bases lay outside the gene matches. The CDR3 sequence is CASSTSQREVDQFL. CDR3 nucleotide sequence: TGCGCCAGCAGCACCTCACAGCGGGAGGTTGACCAGTTCTTA.

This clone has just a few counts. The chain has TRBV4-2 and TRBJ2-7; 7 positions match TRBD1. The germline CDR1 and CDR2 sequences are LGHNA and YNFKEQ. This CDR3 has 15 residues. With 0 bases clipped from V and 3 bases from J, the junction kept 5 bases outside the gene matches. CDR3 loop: CASSQEGQDSYEQYF. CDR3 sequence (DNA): TGTGCCAGCAGCCAAGAAGGACAGGATAGCTACGAGCAGTACTTC.